One T cell receptor beta chain is described in this entry. Its antigen is not known. Assay used: immunoSEQ multiplex PCR; TCRdb lists only in-frame clones, some missing. The sample includes over 15,000 clones, about three quarters of them seen just once. The data stem from a study of somatic mutations in cytotoxic T cells in rheumatoid arthritis. Notes on the study in general: CD8+ clonality rose with age in rheumatoid arthritis patients, unlike in healthy controls.

The TCR was taken from an adult with rheumatoid arthritis. Sequenced material: CD8+ T cells sorted from blood.

The chain's CDR3 is CASSVRDSPEKPYGYTF. The CDR3 DNA follows: TGTGCCAGCAGCGTCCGGGACAGCCCGGAAAAACCCTATGGCTACACCTTC. The chain is built from TRBV9 and TRBJ1-2; TRBD1 matches 7 bases. The junction had 14 bases not matched to a gene; V was cut back by 2 bases and J by 4 bases. Germline V gene data show CDR1 as SGDLS and CDR2 as YYNGEE. There are 17 residues in the CDR3.